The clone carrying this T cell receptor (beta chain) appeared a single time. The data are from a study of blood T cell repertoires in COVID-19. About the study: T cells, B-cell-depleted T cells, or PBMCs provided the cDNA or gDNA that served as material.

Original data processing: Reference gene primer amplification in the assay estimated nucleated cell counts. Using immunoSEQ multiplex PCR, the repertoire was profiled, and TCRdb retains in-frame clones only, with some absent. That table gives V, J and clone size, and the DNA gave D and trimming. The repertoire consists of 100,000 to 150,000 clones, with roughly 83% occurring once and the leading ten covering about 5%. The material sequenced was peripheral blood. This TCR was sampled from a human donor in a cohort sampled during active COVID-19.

The CDR3 sequence is CASSAQAGGVETQYF. The CDR3 DNA sequence: TGTGCCAGCAGCGCTCAAGCGGGAGGGGTAGAGACCCAGTACTTC. The rearrangement joins TRBV9 to TRBJ2-5, with 10 bases identical to TRBD2. CDR1 is SGDLS, CDR2 YYNGEE, per germline. V shed 3 bases, J shed 4 bases, and the junction held 6 bases outside the gene matches. The CDR3 length is 15 residues.